This T cell receptor beta chain was recovered during a study of cytomegalovirus exposure and HLA in healthy donors (dated 2017 in TCRdb). For the wider study: The roughly 650 repertoires of the first cohort and the roughly 120 validation repertoires were produced on the same platform, according to a later analysis. To predict cytomegalovirus infection status, the study combined high-throughput TCR immunosequencing, statistical association of individual TCRs with disease status, and machine learning. A separate validation cohort of some 130 different subjects was used in addition to the approximately 670-subject first cohort. The study was designed to test whether signatures of past pathogen exposure could be identified by cataloging public T cell receptors.

Overall results and qualifications from the work: In a later analysis, TCRs clustered in the first cohort were found to also tend to co-occur in the roughly 130 validation repertoires, with 85% to 95% of cluster scores above 0. Most TCR sequences were seen in very few donors, while some public TCRs were found in many individuals. The classifier was reported to diagnose cytomegalovirus status with high specificity and sensitivity in both the original cohort and the validation cohort. The validation cohort had no HLA typing available for a later analysis, so co-occurrence within that cohort was assessed over all 120 or so repertoires. The study listed around 160 TCR beta chains as associated with cytomegalovirus. In vitro tests confirmed that a few of the cytomegalovirus-associated TCR beta chains recognize cytomegalovirus antigens. The authors suggested that the approach could potentially be generalized to other disease states and immunological phenotypes.

Library construction relied on the immunoSEQ multiplex PCR assay. In the paper's pipeline: A statistical classification framework was developed to diagnose cytomegalovirus status using the catalog of TCR beta chain sequences. Drawn from immuneACCESS, this table holds only the in-frame rearrangements with V and J called that TCRdb kept. Clones are partly lost; checked studies trace under half to an unresolved V gene and leave the rest unexplained. V and J calls and clone size are as listed in that table; D and trimming were resolved from the DNA. This sample has about 220,000 clones in its table, and over 80% of those were observed once. Jointly, the top ten make up roughly an eighth of the sample. Turning to this clone: Its antigen target is currently unknown. Per-base qualities were not stored, and no clone one base away is much larger.

The donors were included in the validation cohort of some 120 subjects, a group kept apart from the approximately 650-subject first cohort. The CDR3 spans 13 residues, from the cysteine through the phenylalanine. Only the CDR3 region is kept as DNA, spanning 39 bases read in frame from base 1. Trimming takes 5 bases from V and 3 bases from J, and the germline ends sit 8 bases apart. Taken from the germline V gene (reference sequence), the CDR1 and CDR2 loops are PRHDT and FYEKMQ. The V and J genes are TRBV13 and TRBJ2-1; the D gene is unclear. The source material was PBMCs. The TCR comes from a woman aged 25-40 years in good health and CMV-seropositive. In nucleotide form, the sequence is TGTGCCAGCAGCCCCGGCAGCTACAATGAGCAGTTCTTC. Translated, it reads CASSPGSYNEQFF.